This TCR beta chain was sequenced during a study of blood T cell repertoires in COVID-19. Across the study: Nucleic acid was either cDNA or gDNA, and it came from T cells, B-cell-depleted T cells, or PBMCs.

TCRdb's table, derived via immunoSEQ multiplex PCR, lists solely in-frame clones and lacks some. The sample holds a few hundred thousand clones; 83% are singletons and the top ten take roughly 7%. The V segment lost 0 bases and the J segment 5 bases; nucleotides outside the gene matches: 7. CDR1 and CDR2 from the germline V gene are LGHDT and YNNKEL (reference sequence). The CDR3 spans 16 residues. This clonotype originated in a woman in her forties or fifties with acute or convalescent COVID-19. V is TRBV3-1 (or the pseudogene TRBV3-2) and J is TRBJ1-2; 9 bases line up with TRBD1. The sample comprised peripheral blood. Written as DNA, the CDR3 is TGTGCCAGCAGCCAAGACACCACCGGACAGGGGTATGGCTACACCTTC. Its protein is CASSQDTTGQGYGYTF.